This T cell receptor (beta chain) was sequenced in a study of blood T cell repertoires in COVID-19. Study-wide background: Samples of COVID-19 (acute and convalescent) were obtained from the United States, Italy and Spain. In each case, the material was cDNA or gDNA derived from T cells, B-cell-depleted T cells, or PBMCs.

In the original analysis: Amplification of reference gene primers was used by the study to estimate nucleated cell counts. Here immunoSEQ multiplex PCR was the method, and the copy in TCRdb shows in-frame clones only, minus some. V, J and clone size were drawn from that table, and D and trimming were deduced from the DNA. The table shows roughly 110,000 clones, with roughly 76% occurring only once. The CDR3 is 15 amino acids. Germline assignment: CDR1 SGHNT and CDR2 YYREEE (reference sequence). J was trimmed by 2 bases and V by 0 bases; bases with no gene match: 3. This clone was counted between two and nine times.

The chain joins TRBV5-4 to TRBJ2-3; 7 bases align to TRBD2. This TCR was recovered from a human donor in a cohort sampled during active COVID-19. Sequenced sample: peripheral blood. CDR3 region: CASSLGLALTDTQYF. DNA of the CDR3: TGTGCCAGCAGCTTGGGACTAGCTCTCACAGATACGCAGTATTTT.